The 18 T cell receptor beta chains presented below share a single source sample, sequenced in a study of cytomegalovirus exposure and HLA in healthy donors. 13 Jbeta primers and 60 Vbeta primers were used for the PCR. Produced via immunoSEQ multiplex PCR; TCRdb's table is partial and in-frame only. The table records over 130,000 clones, more than 65% of them present only once. The sequenced sample consisted of PBMCs. Receptor source: a woman aged 25-40 years in good health and CMV-seronegative.

This clone was recorded a few times. The J gene is TRBJ2-7, the V gene TRBV2; a possible D gene is TRBD1 (6 bases). This CDR3 has 13 amino acids. Germline V gives CDR1 SNHLY, CDR2 FYNNEI. Between the trimmed V and J ends, which lost 9 bases and 0 bases, there was a span of 12 bases. The CDR3 bases are TGTGCCAGTCAAAGGGACAACTCCTACGAGCAGTACGTC. Translation gives CASQRDNSYEQYV.

The chain carries TRBV14 and TRBJ2-5; maybe TRBD2 (6 bases). V lost 8 bases, J lost 2 bases, and 15 bases lay in between. The germline V gene has CDR1 SGHDN and CDR2 FVKESK. This CDR3 is built from 14 residues. The CDR3 sequence is CASRRDLWQETQYF. The CDR3 coding sequence is TGTGCCAGCCGCCGGGACTTATGGCAAGAGACCCAGTACTTC.

The CDR3 sequence is CASSWETGNSPLHF. The CDR3 nucleotides read TGTGCCAGCAGTTGGGAGACAGGGAATTCACCCCTCCACTTT. This chain uses TRBV6-5 with TRBJ1-6; TRBD1 agrees at 7 bases. This CDR3 has 14 residues. Trimming removed 4 bases from V and 7 bases from J; junction bases left unmatched: 4. From germline, CDR1 is MNHEY and CDR2 SVGAGI.

This clone has a single count. The chain links TRBV19 to TRBJ1-3, with D unclear. The CDR3 is made up of 13 amino acids. In germline, CDR1 is LNHDA, CDR2 SQIVND (reference sequence). V was trimmed by 6 bases and J by 4 bases, leaving 10 bases between them. CDR3 residues: CASREFSGNTIYF. CDR3 DNA sequence: TGTGCCAGTAGGGAGTTCTCCGGAAACACCATATATTTT.

This clone was seen a few times. The J gene is TRBJ2-5, the V gene TRBV7-3, with D tentatively TRBD1 (6 bases). Germline V lookup: CDR1 SGHTA, CDR2 FQGTGA. The CDR3 totals 16 residues. V lost 4 bases and J lost 5, with 20 bases in between. The CDR3 region is CASSSPTGLTVETQYF. The DNA for the CDR3 is TGTGCCAGCAGCTCCCCGACAGGCCTCACGGTGGAGACCCAGTACTTC.

The chain employs TRBV7-2 and TRBJ2-4, with a tentative D call TRBD1 (6 bases). In germline, CDR1 is SGHTA, CDR2 FQGNSA. Trimming shortened V by 3 bases and J by 5 bases, and 14 bases separated the two germline ends. CDR3 length: 15 amino acids. This CDR3 reads CASSFGQGPQNIQYF. The CDR3, as DNA: TGTGCCAGCAGCTTTGGGCAGGGGCCGCAAAACATTCAGTACTTC.

The rearrangement uses TRBV30 and TRBJ1-3; TRBD1 matches at 7 bases. CDR1 and CDR2 (germline): GTSNPN, SVGIG (reference sequence). The CDR3 spans 13 residues. The CDR3 sequence is CALLGQLGNTIYF. Here the CDR3 DNA reads TGTGCTCTACTGGGACAGCTAGGAAACACCATATATTTT. The whole variable domain, filled in from reference TRBV30 and TRBJ1-3, reads SQTIHQWPATLVQPVGSPLSLECTVEGTSNPNLYWYRQAAGRGLQLLFYSVGIGQISSEVPQNLSASRPQDRQFILSSKKLLLSDSGFYLCALLGQLGNTIYFGEGSWLTVV.

This sequence joins TRBV9 and TRBJ2-7; D is possibly TRBD2 (6 bases). The CDR3 runs 15 residues. V was pared by 2 bases and J by 7 bases, with 19 bases between. Per germline, CDR1 SGDLS and CDR2 YYNGEE. The CDR3 DNA reads TGTGCCAGCAGCGTCACCGGGACTCCACGGGGAGAGCAGTACTTC. It specifies CASSVTGTPRGEQYF.

The chain combines TRBV10-3 with TRBJ1-2, with 10 nucleotides matching TRBD1. V shed 3 bases and J 5 bases; nucleotides not matched to a gene: 3. The germline V gene encodes CDR1 ENHRY and CDR2 SYGVKD. This CDR3 is 14 amino acids long. The CDR3 coding sequence is TGTGCCATCAGTGACGCGGGACAGGGGTATGGCTACACCTTC. Encoded protein: CAISDAGQGYGYTF.

This clone was seen a few times. This chain joins TRBV7-3 and TRBJ2-3; D might be TRBD2 (6 bases). Germline CDR1 is SGHTA and CDR2 is FQGTGA. V lost 2 bases, J lost 2 bases, and 11 bases lay in between. This CDR3 has 15 residues. CDR3 loop: CASSLGGQVTDTQYF. CDR3 sequence (DNA): TGTGCCAGCAGCTTAGGAGGGCAGGTCACAGATACGCAGTATTTT.

The J gene is TRBJ2-5, the V gene TRBV19; TRBD1 is a possible D gene (6 bases). The germline V gene encodes CDR1 LNHDA and CDR2 SQIVND (reference sequence). Trimming pared 2 bases from V and 5 bases from J, leaving 18 bases between. CDR3 size: 16 residues. For the CDR3, the DNA is TGTGCCAGTAGTATATATACGAGGGGGATCCTGGAGACCCAGTACTTC. It encodes CASSIYTRGILETQYF.

The sample holds one count of this clone. V usage is TRBV6-1 and J usage is TRBJ2-7, with D perhaps matching TRBD1 (6 bases). The germline V and J ends were trimmed by 6 bases and 2 bases, with 14 bases remaining between them. This CDR3 is built from 14 residues. Per germline, CDR1 MNHNS and CDR2 SASEGT. CDR3 nucleotide sequence: TGTGCCAGCAGATCGATAGGGGACACCTACGAGCAGTACTTC. Protein sequence: CASRSIGDTYEQYF.

V is TRBV6-6 and J is TRBJ2-1, with D uncertain. Germline CDR1 and CDR2: MNHNY and SVGAGI (reference sequence). Trimming removed 2 bases from V and 6 bases from J, with 8 bases in between. CDR3 length: 13 residues. The CDR3 loop reads CASSYGVGNEQFF. In DNA, the CDR3 is TGTGCCAGCAGTTACGGAGTAGGCAATGAGCAGTTCTTC.

The rearrangement links TRBV7-3 to TRBJ2-1, with TRBD2 identical over 14 bases. Germline trimming cut 3 bases from V and 7 bases from J; bases unmatched to any gene: 2. The CDR3 extends over 15 amino acids. The germline CDR1 and CDR2 sequences are SGHTA and FQGTGA. The CDR3 DNA sequence: TGTGCCAGCAGCTTGACTAGCGGGAGGGGTAATGAGCAGTTCTTC. Protein: CASSLTSGRGNEQFF.

This chain uses TRBV19 with TRBJ2-7, with 8 bases lining up with TRBD1. This CDR3 comprises 13 residues. Germline trimming cut 7 bases from V and 7 bases from J; bases unmatched to any gene: 9. Germline-derived CDR1 and CDR2 are LNHDA and SQIVND (reference sequence). The CDR3 loop reads CASNSITGGEQYF. The CDR3 DNA sequence: TGTGCCAGTAATTCCATCACAGGGGGGGAGCAGTACTTC.

The table lists this clone with a count of one. The chain couples TRBV13 to TRBJ1-6; D remains unclear. With 7 bases removed from V and 0 bases from J, the gap between germline ends came to 13 bases. The CDR3 contains 16 residues. Germline loops: CDR1 PRHDT, CDR2 FYEKMQ (reference sequence). The CDR3 sequence: CASTSFGSSYNSPLHF. The CDR3 DNA reads TGTGCCAGCACCTCATTTGGGAGCTCCTATAATTCACCCCTCCACTTT.

This clone turned up a few times. The V gene is TRBV4-1, the J gene TRBJ2-1; D gene uncertain. Trimming cost V 0 bases and J 0 bases, with 9 bases left between them. The CDR3 runs 16 residues. Germline CDR1 MGHRA, CDR2 YSYEKL. The CDR3 region has the DNA TGCGCCAGCAGCCAAGATCCCCCGAGCTCCTACAATGAGCAGTTCTTC. Amino acids: CASSQDPPSSYNEQFF.

Worth noting for this clone: Other DNA sequences within the sample encode an identical CDR3. The rearrangement uses TRBV6-4 and TRBJ2-3; 10 bases fit TRBD2. After removal of 2 bases from V and 2 bases from J, the junction contained 1 base not matched to a gene. CDR1 is MRHNA and CDR2 is SNTAGT in the germline V gene. This CDR3 comprises 15 residues. The CDR3 sequence is CASSDSGGATDTQYF. CDR3 in DNA: TGTGCCAGCAGTGACAGCGGGGGGGCCACAGATACGCAGTATTTT.